Below, 28 T cell receptor beta chains from the same sample are listed, as sequenced in a study of tumor-infiltrating lymphocytes in primary liver carcinoma. RNA isolated from unsorted whole blood supplied the blood RNA, with germline DNA also extracted. A constant-region primer served to make TCR beta cDNA from about 490 ng total RNA. Modified slightly, ARM-PCR produced TCR beta libraries over three nested multiplex PCR rounds. Researchers ran the first two PCR rounds for roughly 11 cycles each with TRBV1-TRBV30 forward primers and a C-beta reverse primer. TCRdb used MiXCR to reprocess the multiplex PCR reads, holding one entry per CDR3 protein. The sample has fewer than 350,000 distinct CDR3 sequences, around 60% seen once. Sequencing was carried out using peripheral blood. These receptors came from a man in his forties or fifties with primary liver carcinoma and hepatitis B virus infection.

There are many counts of this clonotype. V is TRBV4-2 and J is TRBJ2-5; 9 nucleotides line up with TRBD2. Germline CDR1 is LGHNA and CDR2 is YNFKEQ. The junction had 2 bases not matched to a gene; V was cut back by 1 base and J by 5 bases. The CDR3 has 14 amino acids. CDR3 DNA: TGTGCCAGCAGCCAAGGACTAGCGGTGGAGACCCAGTACTTC. Protein product: CASSQGLAVETQYF.

A word on this clonotype: A much larger clonotype is one base distant, so this may be a read error. The chain joins TRBV6-2 or TRBV6-3 to TRBJ2-3, with D possibly being TRBD1 (5 bases). The germline V gene encodes CDR1 MNHEY and CDR2 SVGEGT. This CDR3 has 15 residues. In DNA, the CDR3 is TGTGCCGGCAGTTACCTAGGGGTTTCCACAGATACGCAGTATTTT. Protein product: CAGSYLGVSTDTQYF.

Concerning this clonotype itself: The germline gene is not matched at one end of the junction; a read error may be the cause. The V and J genes are TRBV11-2 and TRBJ2-3; 10 nucleotides agree with TRBD2. Germline CDR1 and CDR2: SGHAT and FQNNGV. This CDR3 contains 15 residues. CDR3 sequence: CAGSLSGRARDMQYF. DNA of the CDR3: TGTGCCGGCAGCTTAAGCGGGAGGGCCAGAGATATGCAGTATTTT. Looking up the rest from reference TRBV11-2 and TRBJ2-3 gives the full variable domain: EAGVAQSPRYKIIEKRQSVAFWCNPISGHATLYWYQQILGQGPKLLIQFQNNGVVDDSQLPKDRFSAERLKGVDSTLKIQPAKLEDSAVYLCAGSLSGRARDMQYFGPGTRLTVL.

Worth noting for this clonotype: This may be a read error: a much more frequent sequence differs by one nucleotide. Here the CDR3 DNA reads TGTGCCAGCAGTTTCGATCGCGGTTACATTGAGCAGTTCTTC. It encodes CASSFDRGYIEQFF. The genes are TRBV12-3 or TRBV12-4 and TRBJ2-1; D unresolved. The CDR3 is 14 residues long.

The sample holds many counts of this clonotype. The chain is built from TRBV12-3 or TRBV12-4 and TRBJ2-5; 8 bases are shared with TRBD1. The CDR3 spans 14 residues. Germline trimming cut 5 bases from V and 5 bases from J; bases unmatched to any gene: 7. CDR3 DNA sequence: TGTGCCAGCAGTGGACAGGGTTTCTTGGAGACCCAGTACTTC. It is translated as CASSGQGFLETQYF.

At least ten counts were recorded for this clonotype. This chain links TRBV7-9 with TRBJ2-1; D ambiguous. The CDR3 loop spans 11 amino acids. Trimming cost V 10 bases and J 7 bases, with 11 bases left between them. Germline V gene sequence: CDR1 SEHNR, CDR2 FQNEAQ (reference sequence). The CDR3: CATHYANEQFF. The CDR3 DNA reads TGTGCCACCCACTACGCTAATGAGCAGTTCTTC.

V is TRBV6-2 or TRBV6-3 and J is TRBJ1-5; weak D call: TRBD2 (6 bases). The DNA end is more similar to TRBJ2-3, so the J call may be wrong. CDR3 length: 15 residues. Per the germline V gene, CDR1 is MNHEY and CDR2 is SVGEGT. The CDR3 region is CASSYSGMGGQPQYF. The CDR3, as DNA: TGTGCCAGCAGTTACTCAGGGATGGGGGGTCAGCCCCAGTATTTT.

The CDR3, as DNA: TGCGCCAGCAGCCCCAGAACAGATCGCTACAATGAGCAGTTCTTC. Translated: CASSPRTDRYNEQFF. The genes are TRBV4-1 and TRBJ2-1; D ambiguous. The CDR3 length is 15 residues. Trimming pared 4 bases from V and 3 bases from J, leaving 13 bases between. Germline CDR1 and CDR2: MGHRA and YSYEKL.

About this clonotype: It may be a read error: a sequence one base away is much more abundant. Because the CDR3 is missing its conserved closing phenylalanine or tryptophan, this is likely a read error. The chain employs TRBV6-6 and TRBJ2-5, with D hard to call. Germline lookup yields CDR1 MNHNY and CDR2 SVGAGI (reference sequence). Trimming pared 8 bases from V and 4 bases from J, leaving 11 bases between. The CDR3 is 12 residues long. The CDR3 DNA follows: TGTGCCAGCGTTTCCCCGGGAGAGACCCAGTACCTC. This codes for CASVSPGETQYL.

A remark on this clonotype: Just one base apart from a much larger clone, this may be a read error. The genes are TRBV6-2 or TRBV6-3 and TRBJ2-1, with 10 bases identical to TRBD2. The CDR3 is 15 residues long. In germline, CDR1 is MNHEY, CDR2 SVGEGT. The CDR3 is CASSYQREGPNERFF. The CDR3 bases are TGTGCCAGCAGTTACCAGCGGGAGGGCCCGAATGAGCGGTTCTTC.

Regarding this clonotype: An end of the junction does not agree with germline; a read error may underlie this. The V gene is TRBV4-3, the J gene TRBJ1-2; a weak D match, TRBD1 (6 bases). Germline CDR1 and CDR2: LGHNA and YSLEER. CDR3 length: 16 amino acids. The CDR3 is CASSQAGAGRNYCYTF. CDR3 nucleotides: TGCGCCAGCAGCCAGGCAGGGGCAGGGAGGAACTATTGCTACACCTTC.

The table lists this clonotype with a count of one. The V and J genes are TRBV5-1 and TRBJ2-5; a weak D match, TRBD1 (6 bases). CDR1 is SGHRS, CDR2 YFSETQ, per germline. V was shortened by 4 bases and J by 2 bases, with 12 bases between the two germline ends. The length of the CDR3 is 14 residues. In DNA, the CDR3 is TGCGCCAGCAGCCTATGGGACATACAAGAGACCCAGTACTTC. Amino acid sequence: CASSLWDIQETQYF.

This clonotype was observed once. An end of the junction differs from the germline gene, which may be a read error. V is TRBV11-2 and J is TRBJ2-7; a possible D gene is TRBD1 (6 bases). The CDR3 consists of 15 residues. CDR1 is SGHAT, CDR2 FQNNGV, per germline. The CDR3 bases are TGTGTCAGCAGCTTAGACTGGGCAGGGGCATACGAGCAGTACTTC. Translation: CVSSLDWAGAYEQYF.

This clonotype was counted at least ten times. The V call is TRBV4-3, the J call TRBJ1-5; D ambiguous. With 0 bases removed from V and 0 bases from J, the gap between germline ends came to 9 bases. CDR3 length equals 16 residues. CDR1 and CDR2 (germline): LGHNA, YSLEER. CDR3 protein: CASSQDASYSNQPQHF. The CDR3 DNA sequence: TGCGCCAGCAGCCAAGATGCGAGTTATAGCAATCAGCCCCAGCATTTT.

Turning to this clonotype: The junction does not match germline at one end; this may be a read error. The gene calls are TRBV6-5 and TRBJ1-5; TRBD1 might be the D (6 bases). Germline assignment: CDR1 MNHEY and CDR2 SVGAGI. This CDR3 has 15 amino acids. DNA of the CDR3: TGTACCAGCAGAAAAGGACAGTATAGCAATCAGCCCCGGCATTTT. It codes for CTSRKGQYSNQPRHF.

The genes are TRBV10-3 and TRBJ2-3; TRBD1 is a possible D gene (5 bases). The V gene's germline CDR1 is ENHRY and CDR2 SYGVKD. The length of the CDR3 is 14 residues. The V gene lost 4 bases and the J gene lost 7 bases, with 15 bases spanning the gap. The CDR3 reads CAISAWQGGYTQYF. In DNA form, the CDR3 reads TGTGCCATCAGTGCATGGCAGGGCGGATATACGCAGTATTTT.

This clonotype was counted a few times. The chain joins TRBV6-2 or TRBV6-3 to TRBJ2-7; unclear D gene. CDR1 and CDR2 (germline): MNHEY, SVGEGT. The ends were cut back, 6 bases at V and 3 bases at J, with 6 bases in the middle. The CDR3 sequence is 11 residues long. The DNA of the CDR3 is TGTGCCAGCAGAGACAACTACGAGCAGTACTTC. Translated, it gives CASRDNYEQYF.

This rearrangement joins TRBV11-2 to TRBJ2-2, with 10 bases that match TRBD2. CDR1 and CDR2 from the germline V gene are SGHAT and FQNNGV. V was pared by 4 bases and J by 5 bases, with 16 bases of the junction left unmatched. The CDR3 contains 19 residues. CDR3 coding DNA: TGTGCCAGCAGCTATCTCCGCAGCGGGGGGGCCGGGAAGACCGGGGAGCTGTTTTTT. This gives the protein CASSYLRSGGAGKTGELFF. Filled out from reference TRBV11-2 and TRBJ2-2, the complete variable domain reads EAGVAQSPRYKIIEKRQSVAFWCNPISGHATLYWYQQILGQGPKLLIQFQNNGVVDDSQLPKDRFSAERLKGVDSTLKIQPAKLEDSAVYLCASSYLRSGGAGKTGELFFGEGSRLTVL.

Comments on this clonotype: Sequence at one end of the junction differs from germline and may be a read error. V and J are TRBV29-1 and TRBJ2-7; perhaps TRBD2 as D (6 bases). In germline, CDR1 is SQVTM, CDR2 ANQGSEA. This CDR3 has 15 residues. The CDR3 bases are TGCATCGTTGAACTAGGGACTGGGTTAGCCTACGAGCAGTACTTT. This translates into CIVELGTGLAYEQYF.

This clonotype has ten or more counts. The gene calls are TRBV4-1 and TRBJ1-5; D possibly corresponds to TRBD1 (6 bases). This CDR3 is built from 15 residues. Germline assignment: CDR1 MGHRA and CDR2 YSYEKL. Trimming stripped 1 base from V and 4 bases from J, with 11 bases between. The CDR3 sequence: CASSQVDRINQPQHF. DNA of the CDR3: TGCGCCAGCAGCCAAGTAGACAGGATTAATCAGCCCCAGCATTTT.

As regards this clonotype: The limits of the CDR3 on the DNA are not certain, so only TCRdb's listed CDR3 is given. This rearrangement joins TRBV6-5 to TRBJ2-7; the table calls TRBD2, which could not be checked here. The length of the CDR3 is 16 amino acids, counting both ends. Germline V gene data show CDR1 as MNHEY and CDR2 as SVGAGI. The CDR3 reads CACSYSCSGGFYEQYF.

A word on this clonotype: Since no conserved phenylalanine or tryptophan closes the CDR3, a read error is the likely cause. The genes are TRBV11-2 and TRBJ2-1, with D maybe TRBD2 (6 bases). The length of the CDR3 is 14 residues. Trimming cost V 9 bases and J 0 bases, with 12 bases left between them. CDR1 and CDR2 (germline): SGHAT, FQNNGV. The CDR3, as DNA: TGTGCCAGTAGCATTAGCGGCTCCTACAATGAGCAGTTCCTC. Protein product: CASSISGSYNEQFL.

Comment on this clonotype: Here the CDR3 omits its conserved ending phenylalanine or tryptophan, so a read error is the likely source. This CDR3 is CASSLAYGQYI. For the CDR3, the DNA is TGTGCCAGCAGCTTAGCCTACGGGCAGTACATC. The V gene is TRBV11-2, the J gene TRBJ2-7; D gene uncertain. This CDR3 is 11 amino acids long. Germline-derived CDR1 and CDR2 are SGHAT and FQNNGV.

This rearrangement joins TRBV29-1 to TRBJ1-4; possibly TRBD1 for D (5 bases). This CDR3 spans 13 amino acids. From germline, CDR1 is SQVTM and CDR2 ANQGSEA. V dropped 8 bases and J dropped 7 bases, with 17 bases sitting between them. As DNA, the CDR3 is TGCAGCATGAGGGGAGGGCCGGGTGAAAAACTGTTTTTT. It specifies CSMRGGPGEKLFF.

On this clonotype itself: A much larger clone sits a single nucleotide away, making a read error possible. The chain recombines TRBV11-1 with TRBJ2-7; possible D gene TRBD1, 5 bases. V was clipped by 8 bases and J by 5 bases, with 13 bases between them. Germline CDR1 reads SGHAT; CDR2 reads FQDESV (reference sequence). This CDR3 region has 12 residues. CDR3 coding DNA: TGTGCCAGCGGCGCCCAGGGAAACGAGCAGTACTTC. This codes for CASGAQGNEQYF.

The table lists this clonotype with a few counts. The chain has TRBV28 and TRBJ2-7; 10 bases match TRBD2. The germline V gene encodes CDR1 MDHEN and CDR2 SYDVKM. The CDR3 is made up of 15 amino acids. After removal of 5 bases from V and 1 base from J, the junction contained 5 bases not matched to a gene. The chain's CDR3 is CASSTPAGGSYEQYF. In DNA form, the CDR3 reads TGTGCCAGCAGTACCCCAGCGGGAGGGTCCTACGAGCAGTACTTC. Combining the CDR3 with reference TRBV28 and TRBJ2-7 gives the whole variable domain DVKVTQSSRYLVKRTGEKVFLECVQDMDHENMFWYRQDPGLGLRLIYFSYDVKMKEKGDIPEGYSVSREKKERFSLILESASTNQTSMYLCASSTPAGGSYEQYFGPGTRLTVT.

V and J are TRBV18 and TRBJ2-5; D is unclear. Trimming removed 0 bases from V and 4 bases from J, with 9 bases in between. There are 14 residues in the CDR3. Germline V gives CDR1 KGHSH, CDR2 LQKENI. The CDR3 nucleotides read TGTGCCAGCTCACCACCGGCAGGTCGAGAGACCCAGTACTTC. This codes for CASSPPAGRETQYF.

Concerning this clonotype itself: Given a much more abundant clone one base away, this may be a read error. The chain combines TRBV24-1 with TRBJ2-1, with 8 bases lining up with TRBD1. Trimming took 2 bases from V and 1 from J; bases not matched to a gene: 9. The CDR3 has 18 residues. Per the germline V gene, CDR1 is KGHDR and CDR2 is SFDVKD. The CDR3 loop is CATSDSAGQGGSYNEQFF. The DNA for the CDR3 is TGTGCCACCAGTGATTCCGCCGGACAGGGTGGTTCCTACAATGAGCAGTTCTTC.